The T cell receptor (beta chain) described here comes from a study of cytomegalovirus exposure and HLA in healthy donors. Data came from immunoSEQ multiplex PCR; TCRdb stores just in-frame clones and leaves some out. The data show over 110,000 clones, with about 86% seen just once and less than 3.5% held by the top ten. This clone was counted a few times. The V segment lost 11 bases and the J segment 3 bases; nucleotides outside the gene matches: 3. CDR3 length: 12 residues. CDR1 MDHEN and CDR2 SYDVKM come from the germline V gene. V is TRBV28 and J is TRBJ1-3; 8 bases match TRBD1. Sequences were obtained from PBMCs. This receptor was identified in a man aged 18 to 35 in good health and CMV-seronegative. CDR3 sequence: CAGTGLGNTIYF. The CDR3 DNA follows: TGTGCCGGGACAGGCCTTGGAAACACCATATATTTT. Drawing the rest from reference TRBV28 and TRBJ1-3, the complete variable domain is DVKVTQSSRYLVKRTGEKVFLECVQDMDHENMFWYRQDPGLGLRLIYFSYDVKMKEKGDIPEGYSVSREKKERFSLILESASTNQTSMYLCAGTGLGNTIYFGEGSWLTVV.